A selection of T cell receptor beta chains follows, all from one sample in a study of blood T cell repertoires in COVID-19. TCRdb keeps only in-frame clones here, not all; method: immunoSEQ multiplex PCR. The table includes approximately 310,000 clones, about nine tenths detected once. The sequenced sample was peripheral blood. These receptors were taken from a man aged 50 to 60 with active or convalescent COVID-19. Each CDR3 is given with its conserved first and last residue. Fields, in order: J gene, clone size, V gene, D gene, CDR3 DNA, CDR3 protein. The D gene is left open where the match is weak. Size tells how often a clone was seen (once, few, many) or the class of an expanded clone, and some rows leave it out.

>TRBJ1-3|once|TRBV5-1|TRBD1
TGCGCCAGCAGCATCCGACAGGGGGCTGGAAACACCATATATTTT
CASSIRQGAGNTIYF
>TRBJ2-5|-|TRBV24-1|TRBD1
TGTGCCACCAGTAGGACAGGATGGGAGACCCAGTACTTC
CATSRTGWETQYF
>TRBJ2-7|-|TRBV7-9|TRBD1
TGTGCCAGCAGCTTACTTGGACAGGAAAACTACGAGCAGTACTTC
CASSLLGQENYEQYF
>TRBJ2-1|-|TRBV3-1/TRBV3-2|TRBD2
TGTGCCAGCAGCCAAACCAGCCTCCCACCGGGGGGGCAGTTCTTC
CASSQTSLPPGGQFF
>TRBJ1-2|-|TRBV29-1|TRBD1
TGCAGCACCCGGGGACAGGGTACGGGTGGCTACACCTTC
CSTRGQGTGGYTF
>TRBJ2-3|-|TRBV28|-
TGTGCCAGCAGCCGAGCGAATACGCAGTATTTT
CASSRANTQYF
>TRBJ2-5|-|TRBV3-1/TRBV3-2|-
TGTGCCAGCAGCCAAGATGAGCCAGGGGTTGGGGAGACCCAGTACTTC
CASSQDEPGVGETQYF
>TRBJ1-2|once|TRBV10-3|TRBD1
TGTGCCATCAGCGCCCCATCAGGGGGCGACTATGGCTACACCTTC
CAISAPSGGDYGYTF
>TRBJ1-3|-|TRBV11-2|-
TGTGCCAGCAGCTCCCGACAGCCAACCTCTGGAAACACCATATATTTT
CASSSRQPTSGNTIYF
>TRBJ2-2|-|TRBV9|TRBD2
TGTGCCAGCAGCGTAGCAGCGGGAGTGGAGGGCGGGGAGCTGTTTTTT
CASSVAAGVEGGELFF
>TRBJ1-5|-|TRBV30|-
TGTGCCTGGAGTGTATGGTTTCGGAATCAGCCCCAGCATTTT
CAWSVWFRNQPQHF
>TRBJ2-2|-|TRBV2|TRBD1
TGTGCCAGCAGGACCCAGGACAGGCAGAACACCGGGGAGCTGTTTTTT
CASRTQDRQNTGELFF
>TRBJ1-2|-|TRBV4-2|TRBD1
TGTGCCAGCAGCCAAGCTAACAGGGGGCGGAGTGGCTACACCTTC
CASSQANRGRSGYTF
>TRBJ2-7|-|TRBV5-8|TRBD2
TGTGCCCGATCACTAGGGCTAGCGGGACACGAGCAGTACTTC
CARSLGLAGHEQYF
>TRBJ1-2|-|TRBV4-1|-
TGCGCCAGCAGCCAAGACAGGAACTATGGCTACACCTTC
CASSQDRNYGYTF
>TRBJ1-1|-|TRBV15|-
TGTGCCACCAGCAGATACGCAGGGGAAGCTTTCTTT
CATSRYAGEAFF
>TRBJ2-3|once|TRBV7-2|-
TGTGCCAGCAGCTTAACCAGGGGGAGGTCGGATACGCAGTATTTT
CASSLTRGRSDTQYF
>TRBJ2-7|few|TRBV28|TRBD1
TGTGCCAGCAGTGACTGGACAGGGCCTGCTGGGGAGCAGTACTTC
CASSDWTGPAGEQYF
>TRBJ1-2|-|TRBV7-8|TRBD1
TGTGCCAGCAGCCTCGGACAGGCGCCGAGGGTGGGCTATGGCTACACCTTC
CASSLGQAPRVGYGYTF
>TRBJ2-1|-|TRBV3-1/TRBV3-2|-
TGTGCCAGCAGCCAAGATCGAAGGGGTGATGAGCAGTTCTTC
CASSQDRRGDEQFF
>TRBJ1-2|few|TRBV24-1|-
TGTGCCACCAGTGTGGGGGCCGAGGACGGCTACACCTTC
CATSVGAEDGYTF
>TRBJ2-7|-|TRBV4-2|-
TGTGCCAGCAGCCGGAGCGGAACCTACGAGCAGTACTTC
CASSRSGTYEQYF
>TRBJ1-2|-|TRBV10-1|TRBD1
TGCGCCAGCAGTGATTCCGGGACAGTAGGCTACACCTTC
CASSDSGTVGYTF
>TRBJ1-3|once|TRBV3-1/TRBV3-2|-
TGTGCCAGCAGCCCCCAACCGGGGGGAACTGGAAACACCATATATTTT
CASSPQPGGTGNTIYF
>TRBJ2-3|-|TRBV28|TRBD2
TGTGCCAGCAGCCCAGTCGGAGGTTTGGGGGGGACAGATACGCAGTATTTT
CASSPVGGLGGTDTQYF